Shown below are 27 T cell receptor beta chains from a single sample sequenced in a study of blood T cell repertoires in COVID-19 (dated by TCRdb to the early 2020s). Libraries came from the immunoSEQ multiplex PCR assay. As stored in TCRdb, this immuneACCESS dataset retains in-frame rearrangements with V and J assigned. A fraction of the clones does not appear; measured against another copy, unresolved V genes explain less than half of the discrepancy, and the remainder lacks a known reason. The sample table lists 200,000 to 250,000 clones, more than 85% of them with a count of one. Of the sample, around 9.6% falls within the top ten clones. The material sequenced was peripheral blood. All receptors derive from a woman aged 45-65 years with COVID-19, enrolled during active disease.

The chain joins TRBV5-1 to TRBJ1-5; possibly TRBD1 for D (6 bases). CDR1 SGHRS and CDR2 YFSETQ come from the germline V gene. This CDR3 is 16 amino acids long. Trimming took 7 bases from V and 8 from J, leaving 25 bases between them. CDR3 protein: CASSPRAGGPSEPQHF. In DNA form, the CDR3 reads TGCGCCAGCTCCCCCAGGGCTGGGGGCCCAAGCGAGCCCCAGCATTTT.

The V call is TRBV5-1, the J call TRBJ1-4, with a tentative D call TRBD1 (5 bases). The CDR3 has 14 residues. Germline CDR1 SGHRS, CDR2 YFSETQ. V was shortened by 4 bases and J by 5 bases, with 12 bases between the two germline ends. The CDR3 loop is CASSVTAGNEKLFF. The CDR3 DNA is TGCGCCAGCAGCGTGACAGCCGGGAATGAAAAACTGTTTTTT.

Notes on this clone: Other DNA sequences in the sample encode the same CDR3. The chain is built from TRBV10-3 and TRBJ2-6; D possibly corresponds to TRBD2 (6 bases). CDR1 and CDR2 from the germline V gene are ENHRY and SYGVKD. This CDR3 is 15 amino acids long. The ends were cut back, 3 bases at V and 0 bases at J, with 6 bases in the middle. CDR3: CAISDGSSGANVLTF. As DNA, the CDR3 is TGTGCCATCAGTGACGGGAGCTCTGGGGCCAACGTCCTGACTTTC.

CDR3 residues: CAWSGGNLRAFF. CDR3 nucleotides: TGTGCCTGGAGTGGCGGGAACTTGCGGGCTTTCTTT. The V call is TRBV30, the J call TRBJ1-1; D uncertain. Germline V gene lookup returns CDR1 GTSNPN and CDR2 SVGIG (reference sequence). There are 12 residues in the CDR3. The ends were cut back, 1 base at V and 11 bases at J, with 14 bases in the middle. The full variable domain, in which reference TRBV30 and TRBJ1-1 provide the parts outside the CDR3, is SQTIHQWPATLVQPVGSPLSLECTVEGTSNPNLYWYRQAAGRGLQLLFYSVGIGQISSEVPQNLSASRPQDRQFILSSKKLLLSDSGFYLCAWSGGNLRAFFGQGTRLTVV.

The V gene is TRBV30, the J gene TRBJ1-4; the D gene is possibly TRBD1 (5 bases). V lost 3 bases and J 6 bases, leaving 14 bases between the germline ends. The germline V gene encodes CDR1 GTSNPN and CDR2 SVGIG (reference sequence). There are 14 residues in the CDR3. The CDR3 loop reads CAWRGSLGHEKLFF. Here the CDR3 DNA reads TGTGCCTGGAGGGGAAGTTTGGGGCATGAAAAACTGTTTTTT.

V gene TRBV13 combines with J gene TRBJ2-7; perhaps TRBD1 as D (5 bases). The V end lost 5 bases, the J end lost 7 bases, and 9 bases lay between the germline ends. This CDR3 is built from 11 residues. Germline V gene sequence: CDR1 PRHDT, CDR2 FYEKMQ (reference sequence). The CDR3 nucleotides read TGTGCCAGCAGCCTCCGACAGGAGCAGTACTTC. Encoded protein: CASSLRQEQYF.

The V gene is TRBV28, the J gene TRBJ2-5; 10 bases map to TRBD2. Germline CDR1 and CDR2: MDHEN and SYDVKM. The CDR3 runs to 14 residues. The trim removed 7 bases at V and 5 bases at J, leaving 7 bases unmatched. The CDR3 is CASMKRGGRETQYF. CDR3 DNA: TGTGCCAGCATGAAGCGGGGGGGGCGGGAGACCCAGTACTTC.

This clone appeared once. The genes are TRBV11-2 and TRBJ1-1, with a weak D call TRBD1 (6 bases). The V end was cut by 3 bases, the J end by 1 base, with 9 bases between. CDR1 and CDR2 (germline): SGHAT, FQNNGV. There are 14 residues in the CDR3. The CDR3 nucleotides read TGTGCCAGCAGCTTCACAGGGAAGAACACTGAAGCTTTCTTT. Translating gives CASSFTGKNTEAFF. Supplemented by reference TRBV11-2 and TRBJ1-1, the full variable domain reads EAGVAQSPRYKIIEKRQSVAFWCNPISGHATLYWYQQILGQGPKLLIQFQNNGVVDDSQLPKDRFSAERLKGVDSTLKIQPAKLEDSAVYLCASSFTGKNTEAFFGQGTRLTVV.

J is TRBJ2-5 and V is TRBV5-1; D unresolved. Germline assignment: CDR1 SGHRS and CDR2 YFSETQ. The ends were cut back, 2 bases at V and 0 bases at J, with 11 bases in the middle. This CDR3 is 15 amino acids long. The CDR3 spells CASSLTGANQETQYF. In nucleotides, the CDR3 is TGCGCCAGCAGCTTAACCGGAGCTAACCAAGAGACCCAGTACTTC.

This chain uses TRBV19 with TRBJ1-5, with a weak D call TRBD1 (5 bases). Trimming took 7 bases from V and 2 from J, leaving 6 bases between them. There are 12 residues in the CDR3. Germline CDR1 LNHDA, CDR2 SQIVND (reference sequence). The CDR3 reads CASIGGNQPQHF. CDR3 in DNA: TGTGCCAGTATAGGGGGCAATCAGCCCCAGCATTTT.

In this sample, this clone turned up a few times. V is TRBV7-8 and J is TRBJ1-2; TRBD1 might be the D (6 bases). Trimming removed 5 bases from V and 8 bases from J, with 21 bases in between. Germline CDR1 is SGHVS and CDR2 is FQNEAQ. The CDR3 totals 15 residues. The CDR3 region has the DNA TGTGCCAGCAGCCCCCGGACAGCTTACTCCGGGGGCTACACCTTC. This gives the protein CASSPRTAYSGGYTF.

This sequence joins TRBV2 and TRBJ1-1; D is perhaps TRBD1 (5 bases). Looked up from germline, CDR1 is SNHLY and CDR2 is FYNNEI. V lost 0 bases and J 6 bases, leaving 14 bases between the germline ends. This CDR3 contains 15 residues. CDR3 bases: TGTGCCAGCAGTGAAGCGGGGGGAGTCGTCCCTGAAGCTTTCTTT. Its translation is CASSEAGGVVPEAFF.

The chain couples TRBV20-1 to TRBJ1-1; D unresolved. There are 11 residues in the CDR3. CDR1 DFQATT and CDR2 SNEGSKA come from the germline V gene (reference sequence). Trimming pared 6 bases from V and 5 bases from J, leaving 10 bases between. The CDR3 protein is CSAASGTEAFF. The CDR3 DNA follows: TGCAGTGCAGCTTCGGGGACTGAAGCTTTCTTT.

V usage is TRBV5-1 and J usage is TRBJ2-1, with a possible D match to TRBD2 (6 bases). Germline lookup yields CDR1 SGHRS and CDR2 YFSETQ. CDR3 size: 16 residues. Deletions cut 1 base from V and 0 bases from J, with 11 bases between. CDR3 amino acids: CASSLKMGGSYNEQFF. As DNA, the CDR3 is TGCGCCAGCAGCTTGAAAATGGGGGGCTCCTACAATGAGCAGTTCTTC. Full variable domain (remainder filled in from reference TRBV5-1 and TRBJ2-1): KAGVTQTPRYLIKTRGQQVTLSCSPISGHRSVSWYQQTPGQGLQFLFEYFSETQRNKGNFPGRFSGRQFSNSRSEMNVSTLELGDSALYLCASSLKMGGSYNEQFFGPGTRLTVL.

The chain has TRBV11-3 and TRBJ2-3; 7 positions agree with TRBD1. Germline V CDR1 and CDR2: SGHNT, YENEEA. The CDR3 covers 13 residues. The trim removed 3 bases at V and 5 bases at J, leaving 2 bases unmatched. CDR3 amino acids: CASSFRQGDTQYF. The CDR3, as DNA: TGTGCCAGCAGCTTTCGACAGGGAGATACGCAGTATTTT.

This clone was detected a few times. The V call is TRBV4-1, the J call TRBJ2-2; TRBD1 aligns across 7 bases. V trimming: 1 base; J trimming: 7 bases; junction bases outside the gene matches: 0. CDR1 is MGHRA, CDR2 YSYEKL, per germline. The length of the CDR3 is 13 residues. The CDR3 coding sequence is TGCGCCAGCAGCCAAGGACAGGGCGGGGAGCTGTTTTTT. The encoded protein is CASSQGQGGELFF.

This clone has just one count. The rearrangement joins TRBV19 to TRBJ1-4; TRBD1 matches at 7 bases. This CDR3 is built from 16 residues. From germline, CDR1 is LNHDA and CDR2 SQIVND (reference sequence). The J segment lost 0 bases and the V segment lost 5 bases, leaving 6 bases of the junction unmatched. CDR3 sequence: CASSPGGQTTNEKLFF. CDR3 nucleotides: TGTGCCAGTAGTCCAGGGGGACAGACAACTAATGAAAAACTGTTTTTT.

CDR3 amino acids: CASSYDSPYGYTF. The DNA of the CDR3 is TGTGCCAGCAGTTACGACAGTCCCTATGGCTACACCTTC. This rearrangement joins TRBV12-3 or TRBV12-4 to TRBJ1-2; maybe TRBD1 (5 bases). CDR3 length equals 13 residues. The V end was cut by 4 bases, the J end by 4 bases, with 10 bases between.

The chain employs TRBV2 and TRBJ2-7; possible D gene TRBD1, 6 bases. Trimming removed 3 bases from V and 6 bases from J, with 18 bases in between. Germline assignment: CDR1 SNHLY and CDR2 FYNNEI. The CDR3 loop spans 15 amino acids. CDR3 amino acids: CASSEGAGVFGEQYF. The CDR3 nucleotides are TGTGCCAGCAGTGAGGGGGCAGGAGTATTCGGCGAGCAGTACTTC.

Remarks on this clone: Other nucleotide sequences from this sample produce the same CDR3. V is TRBV18 and J is TRBJ1-2, with TRBD1 identical over 9 bases. CDR3 size: 13 residues. Germline lookup yields CDR1 KGHSH and CDR2 LQKENI. Germline trimming cut 3 bases from V and 5 bases from J; bases unmatched to any gene: 1. The CDR3 DNA is TGTGCCAGCTCACCGGGACAGGGATATGGCTACACCTTC. Translating gives CASSPGQGYGYTF.

CDR3 loop: CATAGTVEYEQYF. Written as DNA, the CDR3 is TGTGCCACCGCCGGGACAGTCGAGTACGAGCAGTACTTC. The V gene is TRBV19, the J gene TRBJ2-7, with 7 positions matching TRBD1. V shed 10 bases, J shed 4 bases, and the junction held 10 bases outside the gene matches. CDR1 LNHDA and CDR2 SQIVND come from the germline V gene (reference sequence). The CDR3 has 13 amino acids.

This clone has only one observation. The V gene is TRBV7-3, the J gene TRBJ2-1; 11 bases agree with TRBD2. The germline gives CDR1 SGHTA, CDR2 FQGTGA. This CDR3 is 18 amino acids long. The V and J ends lost 2 bases and 4 bases, in that order; junction bases with no gene match: 10. The CDR3 DNA is TGTGCCAGCAGCTTATCCTCGATAGCGGGGGGGAGGTACAATGAGCAGTTCTTC. This codes for CASSLSSIAGGRYNEQFF.

The count of this clone is one. The V and J genes are TRBV19 and TRBJ1-5; no definite D call. V lost 1 base and J lost 4, with 5 bases in between. The germline CDR1 and CDR2 sequences are LNHDA and SQIVND (reference sequence). The CDR3 has 13 amino acids. CDR3 in amino acids: CASSIAGNQPQHF. The CDR3 nucleotides are TGTGCCAGTAGTATAGCGGGGAATCAGCCCCAGCATTTT.

In its sample, this clone was seen once. The chain recombines TRBV11-3 with TRBJ2-1, with 9 nucleotides matching TRBD1. Germline assignment: CDR1 SGHNT and CDR2 YENEEA. This CDR3 region has 17 residues. V lost 1 base and J lost 0; bases outside the gene matches: 4. The CDR3 DNA is TGTGCCAGCAGCTTAGTCGGGACAGGGAGCTCCTACAATGAGCAGTTCTTC. This sequence encodes CASSLVGTGSSYNEQFF.

This clone has just one count. The chain links TRBV28 to TRBJ1-6; D ambiguous. V gave up 6 bases and J gave up 3 bases, with 9 bases separating them. Germline CDR1 reads MDHEN; CDR2 reads SYDVKM. The CDR3 has 14 residues. CDR3 region: CASRLGVYNSPLHF. CDR3 coding DNA: TGTGCCAGCAGACTCGGGGTCTATAATTCACCCCTCCACTTT.

The chain joins TRBV19 to TRBJ2-1; D gene ambiguous. Deletions cut 6 bases from V and 0 bases from J, with 9 bases between. In germline, CDR1 is LNHDA, CDR2 SQIVND (reference sequence). CDR3 size: 14 residues. The CDR3 region is CASSNSGSYNEQFF. CDR3 coding DNA: TGTGCCAGTAGCAACTCAGGCTCCTACAATGAGCAGTTCTTC. The full variable domain, rest sourced from reference TRBV19 and TRBJ2-1, is DGGITQSPKYLFRKEGQNVTLSCEQNLNHDAMYWYRQDPGQGLRLIYYSQIVNDFQKGDIAEGYSVSREKKESFPLTVTSAQKNPTAFYLCASSNSGSYNEQFFGPGTRLTVL.

CDR3 nucleotide sequence: TGTGCCAGTAGTATAATCTTCGGGAAAGGGACAGATACGCAGTATTTT. This translates into CASSIIFGKGTDTQYF. V is TRBV19 and J is TRBJ2-3; D is possibly TRBD2 (5 bases). V was trimmed by 2 bases and J by 3 bases, leaving 15 bases between them. Per germline, CDR1 LNHDA and CDR2 SQIVND (reference sequence). The CDR3 runs 16 residues.